The clone carrying this T cell receptor (beta chain) was counted a few times. These data belong to a study of T cells in Graves' hyperthyroidism and ophthalmopathy. V gave up 7 bases and J gave up 2 bases, with 9 bases separating them. The CDR3 loop spans 12 amino acids. The germline V gene has CDR1 SQVTM and CDR2 ANQGSEA. RNA transcripts gave rise to amplified TCR beta CDR3 regions. HTBI primers were the set used in a first-round RT-PCR of the TCR CDR3. TCRdb passed the multiplex PCR reads through MiXCR, listing each CDR3 protein once. The repertoire holds more than 500,000 distinct CDR3 sequences, around 16% seen once, with 29% in the top ten.

This clonotype was obtained from a woman aged 30 to 39 with Graves' ophthalmopathy. V usage is TRBV29-1 and J usage is TRBJ1-3, with no clear D. The sequencing input was blood. CDR3 nucleotides: TGCAGCGGGAGAGGTCCTGGAAACACCATATATTTT. This encodes CSGRGPGNTIYF.